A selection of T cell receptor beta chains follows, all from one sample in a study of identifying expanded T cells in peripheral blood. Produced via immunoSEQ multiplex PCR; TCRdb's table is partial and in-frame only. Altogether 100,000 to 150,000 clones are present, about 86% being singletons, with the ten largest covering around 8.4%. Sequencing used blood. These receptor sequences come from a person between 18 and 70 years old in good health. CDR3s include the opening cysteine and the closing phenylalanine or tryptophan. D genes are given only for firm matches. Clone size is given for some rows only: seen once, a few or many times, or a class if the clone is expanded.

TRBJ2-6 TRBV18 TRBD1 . TGTGCCAGCTCAGACAGGGATGGGGCCAACGTCCTGACTTTC CASSDRDGANVLTF
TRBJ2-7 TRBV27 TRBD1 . TGTGCCAGCAGTCACAGGGGTTACTCCTACGAGCAGTACTTC CASSHRGYSYEQYF
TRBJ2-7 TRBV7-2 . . TGTGCCAGCAGCCACAGCGAATACGAGCAGTACTTC CASSHSEYEQYF
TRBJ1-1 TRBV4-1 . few TGCGCCAGCAGCCAAGAAGGATTCGTGAACACTGAAGCTTTCTTT CASSQEGFVNTEAFF
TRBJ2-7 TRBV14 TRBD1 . TGTGCCAGCAGCCAAAGACAGGGCCGGAGCGAGCAGTACTTC CASSQRQGRSEQYF
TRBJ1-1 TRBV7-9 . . TGTGCCAGCAGCCCCTGGACAGCCCCGAACACTGAAGCTTTCTTT CASSPWTAPNTEAFF
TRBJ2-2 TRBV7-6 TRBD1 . TGTGCCAGCAGCTTAGAATCCGGGACAGTCACCGGGGAGCTGTTTTTT CASSLESGTVTGELFF
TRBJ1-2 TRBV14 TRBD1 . TGTGCCAGCAGCCAGAGGGACAGGGGTTCTGGCTACACCTTC CASSQRDRGSGYTF
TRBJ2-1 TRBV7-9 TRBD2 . TGTGCCAGCAGCTCACTAGCGGGAGATAATGAGCAGTTCTTC CASSSLAGDNEQFF
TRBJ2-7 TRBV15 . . TGTGCCACCAGCAGAGATACCCGCTACGAGCAGTACTTC CATSRDTRYEQYF
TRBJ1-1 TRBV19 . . TGTGCCAGTAGTAAGGTTAGGTCCAACACTGAAGCTTTCTTT CASSKVRSNTEAFF
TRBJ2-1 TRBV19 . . TGTGCCAGTAGCTCACAGGGTGATTGGAATGAGCAGTTCTTC CASSSQGDWNEQFF
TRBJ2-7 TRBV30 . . TGTGCCTGGAGTGTAGGTATGGGAGGGCAGTACTTC CAWSVGMGGQYF
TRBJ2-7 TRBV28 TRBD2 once TGTGCCAGCAGCGGGACTAGCGGGAGGATTTTATACGAGCAGTACTTC CASSGTSGRILYEQYF
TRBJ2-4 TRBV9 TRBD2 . TGTGCCAGCAGCGCAGAAGGACTAGCGGAAAACATTCAGTACTTC CASSAEGLAENIQYF
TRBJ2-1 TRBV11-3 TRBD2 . TGTGCCAGCAGCCCCCAGGGGAGCGGGAGGGCATACAATGAGCAGTTCTTC CASSPQGSGRAYNEQFF
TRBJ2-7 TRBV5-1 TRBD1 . TGCGCCAGCAGCGTAACACAGGGGACCCACGAGCAGTACTTC CASSVTQGTHEQYF
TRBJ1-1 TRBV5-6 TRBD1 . TGTGCCAGCAGCTTGGTATCGGACAGGGATGAAGCTTTCTTT CASSLVSDRDEAFF
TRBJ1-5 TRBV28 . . TGTGCCAGCAGGCGGACAGATGCTCAGCCCCAGCATTTT CASRRTDAQPQHF
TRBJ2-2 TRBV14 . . TGTGCCAGCAGCCAAGCGGGAGCCACCCCCGGGGAGCTGTTTTTT CASSQAGATPGELFF
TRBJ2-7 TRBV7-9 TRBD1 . TGTGCCAGCAGCCTGTACAAACATGACAGGGGCGACGAGCAGTACTTC CASSLYKHDRGDEQYF
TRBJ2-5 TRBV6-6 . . TGTGCCAGCAGTCCAGGGTTGAGGTACCAAGAGACCCAGTACTTC CASSPGLRYQETQYF
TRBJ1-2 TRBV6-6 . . TGTGCCAGCACCAACCTGGGAGGGGTCGGCCGCTATGGCTACACCTTC CASTNLGGVGRYGYTF
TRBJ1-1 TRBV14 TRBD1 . TGTGCCAGCAGCCTACACCGGGACAGGGTGGGCACTGAAGCTTTCTTT CASSLHRDRVGTEAFF
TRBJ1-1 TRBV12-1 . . TGTGCCAGCAGCAAACCCGGGCCTCAGGAGGAGACTGAAGCTTTCTTT CASSKPGPQEETEAFF
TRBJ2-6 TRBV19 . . TGTGCCAGTAGTATCGGGGTCCCTGGGGCCAACGTCCTGACTTTC CASSIGVPGANVLTF
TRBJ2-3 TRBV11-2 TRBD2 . TGTGCCAGCAGCTTAGGCAGTAGCGGGAGCGCAGATACGCAGTATTTT CASSLGSSGSADTQYF
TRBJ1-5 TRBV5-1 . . TGCGCCAGCAGCTTGGCTAGGGATCAGCCCCAGCATTTT CASSLARDQPQHF
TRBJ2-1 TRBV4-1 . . TGCGCCAGCAGCCAGGACGAGAACAATGAGCAGTTCTTC CASSQDENNEQFF
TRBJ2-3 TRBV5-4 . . TGTGCCAGCAGCTTGGAGGGGGTAGTGGCAGATACGCAGTATTTT CASSLEGVVADTQYF
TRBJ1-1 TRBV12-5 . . TGTGCTAGTGGTTTAAGCGGGAACACTGAAGCTTTCTTT CASGLSGNTEAFF
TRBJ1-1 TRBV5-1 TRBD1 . TGCGCCAGCAGGCTCGGGACAGCTGAAGCTTTCTTT CASRLGTAEAFF
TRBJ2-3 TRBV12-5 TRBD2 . TGTGCTAGTGGCTTTCGACTAGCGGGGGCCTCTAGCACAGATACGCAGTATTTT CASGFRLAGASSTDTQYF
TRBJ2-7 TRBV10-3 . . TGTGCCATCAGTGAGTCTCAAGTCTACGAGCAGTACTTC CAISESQVYEQYF
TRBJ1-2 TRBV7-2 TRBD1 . TGTGCCAGCAGCCCAGGACAGGGCCCCTATGGCTACACCTTC CASSPGQGPYGYTF
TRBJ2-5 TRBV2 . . TGTGCCAGCAGGGGGGACCCAGGGGAGACCCAGTACTTC CASRGDPGETQYF
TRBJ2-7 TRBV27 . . TGTGCCAGCAGTGCCCGGACGGGCTACGAGCAGTACTTC CASSARTGYEQYF
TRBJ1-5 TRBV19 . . TGTGCCAGTAGTATATTTCAGGCAGGTTGGAGCAATCAGCCCCAGCATTTT CASSIFQAGWSNQPQHF
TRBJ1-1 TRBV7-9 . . TGTGCCAGCAGCCCCGCGTTGGCAGGGATGGACGAAGCTTTCTTT CASSPALAGMDEAFF
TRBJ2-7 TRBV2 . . TGTGCCAGCAGTGAGAGCGATATCTACGAGCAGTACTTC CASSESDIYEQYF
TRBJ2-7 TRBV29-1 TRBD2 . TGCAGCGCTATGACTAGCGGGAGCGGCGAGCAGTACTTC CSAMTSGSGEQYF
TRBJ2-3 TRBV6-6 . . TGTGCCAGCAGTTACTCAGAGCGGGGCACAGATACGCAGTATTTT CASSYSERGTDTQYF
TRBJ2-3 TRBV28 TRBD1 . TGTGCCAGCAGTAAACGACAGGGGGGATATACGCAGTATTTT CASSKRQGGYTQYF
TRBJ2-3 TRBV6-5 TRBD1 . TGTGCCAGCAGGCGGACAGGGCGCACAGATACGCAGTATTTT CASRRTGRTDTQYF
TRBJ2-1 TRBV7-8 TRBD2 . TGTGCCAGCAGCCCTCTAGCGGGGTACAATGAGCAGTTCTTC CASSPLAGYNEQFF
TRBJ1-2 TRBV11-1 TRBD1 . TGTGCCAGCAGCCTAGGACAGGGCTGGGGCTACACCTTC CASSLGQGWGYTF
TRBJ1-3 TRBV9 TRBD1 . TGTGCCAGCAGCGTAACCCCGACAGGGCGGTCGAACACCATATATTTT CASSVTPTGRSNTIYF
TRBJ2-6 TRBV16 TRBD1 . TGTGCCAGCAGCGACAGGGAGATTGCTGGGGCCAACGTCCTGACTTTC CASSDREIAGANVLTF
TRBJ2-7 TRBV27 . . TGTGCCAGCAGTTCTCTGAGGGGCCCCTACGAGCAGTACTTC CASSSLRGPYEQYF
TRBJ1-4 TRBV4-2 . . TGTGCCAGCAGGGACGGACAGATCGGGGATGAAAAACTGTTTTTT CASRDGQIGDEKLFF
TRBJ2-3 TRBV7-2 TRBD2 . TGTGCCAGCAGCTTACTGGGACTAGCGGGAGCGATAGATACGCAGTATTTT CASSLLGLAGAIDTQYF
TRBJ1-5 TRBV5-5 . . TGTGCCAGCAGCTTAGCGTGGGGAGGGGATAGCCATCAGCCCCAGCATTTT CASSLAWGGDSHQPQHF
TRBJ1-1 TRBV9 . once TGTGCCAGCAGCGTGACAAGTAGGGACACTGAAGCTTTCTTT CASSVTSRDTEAFF
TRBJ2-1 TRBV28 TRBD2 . TGTGCCAGCAGGCAAGGGACTAGCGGGAGGGTGAGCTCCTACAATGAGCAGTTCTTC CASRQGTSGRVSSYNEQFF